A single sample is the source of the 20 T cell receptor beta chains below, sequenced in a study of tumor-infiltrating lymphocytes in localized non-small cell lung cancer. Using immunoSEQ multiplex PCR, the repertoire was profiled, and TCRdb retains in-frame clones only, with some absent. The sample lists about 14,000 clones; about 75% were seen once. What was sequenced was lung tumor tissue. The receptors derive from a human donor with non-small cell lung cancer.

This rearrangement joins TRBV4-1 to TRBJ2-7; possible D gene TRBD2, 7 bases. The V end lost 0 bases, the J end lost 2 bases, and 14 bases lay between the germline ends. The CDR3 sequence is 16 residues long. The germline V gene has CDR1 MGHRA and CDR2 YSYEKL. CDR3 sequence reads: CASSQERGGPPYEQYF. CDR3 DNA: TGCGCCAGCAGCCAAGAAAGGGGGGGGCCCCCCTACGAGCAGTACTTC.

Concerning this clone itself: The junction differs from germline at one of its ends, possibly a read error. This sequence joins TRBV30 and TRBJ1-5; perhaps TRBD1 as D (6 bases). Germline CDR1 is GTSNPN and CDR2 is SVGIG (reference sequence). The CDR3 sequence is 15 residues long. The CDR3 nucleotides read TGTGCCTGGAGTGCGGACAGTCTTAGCAATCAGCCCCGGCATTTT. This sequence encodes CAWSADSLSNQPRHF.

The chain uses TRBV28 and TRBJ2-7; D gene uncertain. Germline CDR1 MDHEN, CDR2 SYDVKM. The CDR3 consists of 13 residues. V lost 6 bases and J lost 2, with 11 bases in between. The CDR3 reads CASSPDATYEQYF. CDR3 nucleotides: TGTGCCAGCAGCCCGGACGCAACCTACGAGCAGTACTTC.

The V and J genes are TRBV30 and TRBJ1-4; TRBD1 matches 9 bases. The CDR3 runs to 14 residues. Germline V CDR1 and CDR2: GTSNPN, SVGIG (reference sequence). Germline trimming cut 5 bases from V and 7 bases from J; bases unmatched to any gene: 8. CDR3 region: CAWGKTGGGEKLFF. The DNA for the CDR3 is TGTGCCTGGGGAAAGACAGGGGGAGGTGAAAAACTGTTTTTT.

The rearrangement joins TRBV18 to TRBJ1-6; D not resolved. This CDR3 is 16 amino acids long. Germline loops: CDR1 KGHSH, CDR2 LQKENI. Trimming cost V 0 bases and J 8 bases, with 14 bases left between them. The CDR3 sequence: CASSPPGLIGDSPLHF. CDR3 bases: TGTGCCAGCTCACCACCGGGCTTAATCGGGGATTCACCCCTCCACTTT.

The table lists this clone with a count of one. The chain links TRBV4-1 to TRBJ2-2; no clear D. This CDR3 has 12 amino acids. CDR1 and CDR2 (germline): MGHRA, YSYEKL. The V and J ends lost 6 bases and 4 bases respectively, with 6 bases between them. In DNA, the CDR3 is TGCGCCAGCAGTCCGGGCACCGGGGAGCTGTTTTTT. Residues: CASSPGTGELFF.

This chain connects TRBV28 to TRBJ2-4; TRBD1 might be the D (5 bases). V lost 6 bases and J lost 0, with 9 bases in between. There are 14 residues in the CDR3. Germline CDR1 reads MDHEN; CDR2 reads SYDVKM. In DNA, the CDR3 is TGTGCCAGCAGAGGAGACAGAGCCAAAAACATTCAGTACTTC. Translated, it gives CASRGDRAKNIQYF.

The chain carries TRBV19 and TRBJ2-1; TRBD1 matches at 9 bases. This CDR3 contains 17 residues. From germline, CDR1 is LNHDA and CDR2 SQIVND (reference sequence). Trimming cost V 7 bases and J 5 bases; bases outside gene matches: 15. The CDR3 protein is CASKHLFGTGHNNEQFF. As DNA, the CDR3 is TGTGCCAGTAAACACCTCTTCGGGACAGGGCACAACAATGAGCAGTTCTTC. Full variable domain (outside the CDR3, taken from reference TRBV19 and TRBJ2-1): DGGITQSPKYLFRKEGQNVTLSCEQNLNHDAMYWYRQDPGQGLRLIYYSQIVNDFQKGDIAEGYSVSREKKESFPLTVTSAQKNPTAFYLCASKHLFGTGHNNEQFFGPGTRLTVL.

This clone has a handful of counts. The chain joins TRBV5-6 to TRBJ2-1, with D unresolved. Germline V gives CDR1 SGHDT, CDR2 YYEEEE. CDR3 size: 11 residues. Between the trimmed V and J ends, which lost 2 bases and 7 bases, there was a span of 4 bases. The CDR3 DNA reads TGTGCCAGCAGCTTCGGGAATGAGCAGTTCTTC. Translated, it gives CASSFGNEQFF.

This chain joins TRBV23-1 and TRBJ2-2, with TRBD1 as a possible D gene (6 bases). TRBV23-1 is classed as an ORF, of uncertain function. This CDR3 contains 15 residues. V was clipped by 2 bases and J by 0 bases, with 7 bases between them. The CDR3 reads CASSQTGSNTGELFF. The DNA for the CDR3 is TGCGCCAGCAGTCAAACAGGGTCGAACACCGGGGAGCTGTTTTTT.

By its share, this clone is medium-sized. This chain uses TRBV7-3 with TRBJ2-7; TRBD1 aligns across 11 bases. In germline, CDR1 is SGHTA, CDR2 FQGTGA. After removal of 5 bases from V and 2 bases from J, the junction contained 2 bases not matched to a gene. The CDR3 is 14 amino acids. CDR3 amino acids: CASSLGQGAYEQYF. The CDR3 DNA follows: TGTGCCAGCAGCCTGGGACAGGGGGCCTACGAGCAGTACTTC. The entire variable domain, with the rest obtained from reference TRBV7-3 and TRBJ2-7, is as follows: GAGVSQTPSNKVTEKGKYVELRCDPISGHTALYWYRQSLGQGPEFLIYFQGTGAADDSGLPNDRFFAVRPEGSVSTLKIQRTERGDSAVYLCASSLGQGAYEQYFGPGTRLTVT.

J is TRBJ2-7 and V is TRBV7-2; 11 bases fit TRBD2. This CDR3 comprises 13 residues. Unmatched junction bases numbered 4, after V lost 5 bases and J lost 7 bases. CDR1 and CDR2 (germline): SGHTA, FQGNSA. CDR3 amino acids: CASSPGTSGEQYF. The CDR3, as DNA: TGTGCCAGCAGCCCAGGGACTAGCGGAGAGCAGTACTTC.

This chain uses TRBV19 with TRBJ2-1; TRBD1 matches at 7 bases. Unmatched junction bases numbered 9, after V lost 3 bases and J lost 4 bases. The CDR3 loop spans 16 amino acids. The germline V gene has CDR1 LNHDA and CDR2 SQIVND (reference sequence). This CDR3 is CASSIDEGAGYNEQFF. The CDR3 nucleotides are TGTGCCAGTAGTATTGATGAGGGGGCTGGTTACAATGAGCAGTTCTTC.

The chain carries TRBV7-9 and TRBJ2-4; D remains unclear. Germline loops: CDR1 SEHNR, CDR2 FQNEAQ (reference sequence). The length of the CDR3 is 14 residues. Between the trimmed V and J ends, which lost 0 bases and 5 bases, there was a span of 8 bases. The chain's CDR3 is CASSLAGVENIQYF. The DNA for the CDR3 is TGTGCCAGCAGCTTAGCTGGGGTGGAAAACATTCAGTACTTC.

The count of this clone is one. V and J are TRBV5-6 and TRBJ2-7; 8 positions agree with TRBD1. Germline trimming cut 3 bases from V and 2 bases from J; bases unmatched to any gene: 7. The CDR3 sequence is 15 residues long. From germline, CDR1 is SGHDT and CDR2 YYEEEE. CDR3 amino acids: CASSSGQDLAYEQYF. The CDR3 region has the DNA TGTGCCAGCAGCTCGGGACAGGATCTAGCCTACGAGCAGTACTTC. Variable domain in full (rest from reference TRBV5-6 and TRBJ2-7): DAGVTQSPTHLIKTRGQQVTLRCSPKSGHDTVSWYQQALGQGPQFIFQYYEEEERQRGNFPDRFSGHQFPNYSSELNVNALLLGDSALYLCASSSGQDLAYEQYFGPGTRLTVT.

The V call is TRBV11-2, the J call TRBJ1-1; D call uncertain. The CDR3 loop spans 14 amino acids. The germline V and J ends were trimmed by 4 bases and 1 base, with 10 bases remaining between them. Germline V gene lookup returns CDR1 SGHAT and CDR2 FQNNGV. The CDR3 DNA is TGTGCCAGCAGCTCCTTTTTGGGGAACACTGAAGCTTTCTTT. Its protein product is CASSSFLGNTEAFF.

The genes are TRBV27 and TRBJ2-3, with D tentatively TRBD2 (6 bases). Between the trimmed V and J ends, which lost 3 bases and 1 base, there was a span of 11 bases. The CDR3 contains 15 residues. Germline V gene lookup returns CDR1 MNHEY and CDR2 SMNVEV (reference sequence). CDR3 bases: TGTGCCAGCAGTTTTCTGGTAGCGGGCACAGATACGCAGTATTTT. This sequence encodes CASSFLVAGTDTQYF.

The genes are TRBV27 and TRBJ2-7; 9 bases line up with TRBD2. The CDR3 has 17 amino acids. Germline lookup yields CDR1 MNHEY and CDR2 SMNVEV (reference sequence). Trimming removed 4 bases from V and 2 bases from J; junction bases left unmatched: 12. CDR3: CASSSEPPGLAAYEQYF. CDR3 bases: TGTGCCAGCAGTTCAGAGCCCCCGGGACTAGCAGCCTACGAGCAGTACTTC.

V and J are TRBV10-2 and TRBJ2-1; a possible D gene is TRBD2 (6 bases). Germline-derived CDR1 and CDR2 are WSHSY and SAAADI. The CDR3 consists of 14 residues. The V gene lost 2 bases and the J gene lost 5 bases, with 10 bases spanning the gap. CDR3 region: CASSEREPHNEQFF. Here the CDR3 DNA reads TGCGCCAGCAGTGAGCGGGAGCCACACAATGAGCAGTTCTTC.

This clone was observed a single time. CDR3 DNA: TGCGCCAGCAGCCCCGGACAGGGGGCGGGGGAGACCCAGTACTTC. Encoded protein: CASSPGQGAGETQYF. This sequence joins TRBV5-1 and TRBJ2-5; TRBD1 matches 11 bases. Trimming removed 4 bases from V and 5 bases from J; junction bases left unmatched: 7. Germline lookup yields CDR1 SGHRS and CDR2 YFSETQ. The CDR3 length is 15 residues.